Reported below is one T cell receptor (beta chain). The data belong to a study of blood T cell repertoires in COVID-19. Looking at the study overall: Samples taken during acute and convalescent COVID-19 were collected in the United States, Italy and Spain. From T cells, B-cell-depleted T cells, or PBMCs came the material, which was cDNA or gDNA.

The CDR3 is 17 amino acids. Germline V gene sequence: CDR1 SGHNT, CDR2 YYREEE (reference sequence). The V and J ends lost 8 bases and 4 bases, in that order; junction bases with no gene match: 18. Per the authors' pipeline: For nucleated cells, counts were estimated from reference gene primer amplification. Produced via immunoSEQ multiplex PCR; TCRdb's table is partial and in-frame only. V, J and clone size are those of that table, while D and trimming were read from the DNA. The table shows 200,000 or so clones, with approximately 84% occurring only once. The sequence derives from a man aged 50 to 60 with acute or convalescent COVID-19. The source material was peripheral blood. The chain recombines TRBV5-4 with TRBJ1-1; 9 positions agree with TRBD1. CDR3 sequence (DNA): TGTGCCAGTACTAGAGGGGGGGGACAGGGAGTTCGCACTGAAGCTTTCTTT. It yields the protein CASTRGGGQGVRTEAFF. Looking up the rest from reference TRBV5-4 and TRBJ1-1 gives the full variable domain: ETGVTQSPTHLIKTRGQQVTLRCSSQSGHNTVSWYQQALGQGPQFIFQYYREEENGRGNFPPRFSGLQFPNYSSELNVNALELDDSALYLCASTRGGGQGVRTEAFFGQGTRLTVV.